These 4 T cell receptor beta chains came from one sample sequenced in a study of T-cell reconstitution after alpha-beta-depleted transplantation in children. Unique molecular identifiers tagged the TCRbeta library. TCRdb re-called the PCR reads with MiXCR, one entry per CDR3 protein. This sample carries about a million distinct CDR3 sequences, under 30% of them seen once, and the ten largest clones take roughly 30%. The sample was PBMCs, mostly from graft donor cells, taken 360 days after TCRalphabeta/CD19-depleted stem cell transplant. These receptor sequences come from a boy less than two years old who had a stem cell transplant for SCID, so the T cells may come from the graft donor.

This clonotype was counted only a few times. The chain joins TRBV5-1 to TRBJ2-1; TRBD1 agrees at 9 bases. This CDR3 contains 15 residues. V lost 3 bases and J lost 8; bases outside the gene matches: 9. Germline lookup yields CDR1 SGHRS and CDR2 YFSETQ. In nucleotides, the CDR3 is TGCGCCAGCAGCTCCGTCGGGACAGGGAAGGATGAGCAGTTCTTC. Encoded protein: CASSSVGTGKDEQFF.

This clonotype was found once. CDR3: CASSLARSAGNRELFF. DNA of the CDR3: TGCGCCAGCAGCTTGGCCAGGTCGGCAGGGAACCGGGAGCTGTTTTTT. The chain carries TRBV5-1 and TRBJ2-2; D is perhaps TRBD1 (5 bases). CDR1 and CDR2 (germline): SGHRS, YFSETQ. Trimming stripped 0 bases from V and 9 bases from J, with 18 bases between. The CDR3 loop spans 16 amino acids.

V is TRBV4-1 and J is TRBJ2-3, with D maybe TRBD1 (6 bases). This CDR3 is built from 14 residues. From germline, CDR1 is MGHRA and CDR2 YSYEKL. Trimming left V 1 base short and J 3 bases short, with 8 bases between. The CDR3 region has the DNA TGCGCCAGCAGCCAAGCAGGGGCGACAGATACGCAGTATTTT. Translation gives CASSQAGATDTQYF.

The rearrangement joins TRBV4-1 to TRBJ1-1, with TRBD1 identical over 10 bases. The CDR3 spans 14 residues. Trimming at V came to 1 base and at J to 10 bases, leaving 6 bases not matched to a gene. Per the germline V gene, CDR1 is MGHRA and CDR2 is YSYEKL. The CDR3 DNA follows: TGCGCCAGCAGCCAAGGTCGGAGGACAGGGGGAGCTTTCTTT. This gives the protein CASSQGRRTGGAFF.